The rows below give T cell receptor beta chains drawn from one sample of a study of Ad26.COV2.S vaccination and SARS-CoV-2 variants. Measured with immunoSEQ multiplex PCR; TCRdb has only the in-frame clones, and not every one. The sample contains some 480,000 clones, roughly 89% of which appear only once. The sequencing used peripheral blood, collected in a trial of Ad26.COV2.S vaccine versus placebo. Every receptor here comes from a person between 18 and 65 years old who received the Ad26.COV2.S COVID-19 vaccine or a placebo. CDR3s leave out the opening cysteine and the closing phenylalanine or tryptophan. Each record gives: V gene, J gene, D gene, CDR3 protein. A D gene is named only where the DNA matches it firmly.

TRBV5-4,TRBJ2-1,TRBD2,ASSWTSGRLGEQF
TRBV28,TRBJ1-5,TRBD1,ASSRTGVGQPQH
TRBV18,TRBJ2-5,TRBD2,ASSPASGRSQETQY
TRBV11-3,TRBJ1-1,.,ASSLDSTEAF
TRBV5-1,TRBJ2-7,.,ASTGHIPYEQY
TRBV3-1/TRBV3-2,TRBJ2-5,TRBD2,ASSHYGGENQETQY
TRBV10-3,TRBJ2-3,.,AISPGTYDTQY
TRBV18,TRBJ1-6,TRBD1,ASSPHGTANGSPLH
TRBV6-5,TRBJ1-2,.,ASSYSGGLGASGYT
TRBV9,TRBJ2-7,TRBD1,ASSVGGQLLTEQY
TRBV7-3,TRBJ2-1,.,ASSLTPMIDEQF
TRBV10-3,TRBJ1-6,.,AIQSSYNSPLH
TRBV2,TRBJ2-2,.,ASRQNTGELF
TRBV29-1,TRBJ2-5,.,SVEVATRHFVETQY
TRBV7-2,TRBJ2-7,TRBD2,ASSSMGGGRSYEQY
TRBV27,TRBJ2-7,.,ASSPTSSYEQY
TRBV7-9,TRBJ2-5,.,ASSRDGPPETQY
TRBV28,TRBJ1-1,.,ASSAPRGLALYTEAF
TRBV27,TRBJ2-7,TRBD1,ASSFTGGREQY
TRBV5-6,TRBJ2-7,TRBD1,ASSLLQGLSEQY
TRBV7-9,TRBJ2-1,TRBD1,ASSLRDRGQYDEQF
TRBV6-2/TRBV6-3,TRBJ1-6,.,ASSYSSDAAPLH
TRBV9,TRBJ2-3,.,ASSVDVSPDTQY
TRBV5-1,TRBJ1-2,TRBD1,ASSLGGGRDRVSGYT
TRBV5-1,TRBJ2-3,.,ASRGGTDTQY
TRBV5-4,TRBJ1-1,.,ASSWGSTTGSEAF
TRBV30,TRBJ1-2,.,AWSARQRSNYGYT
TRBV7-9,TRBJ1-1,.,ASSLATPAGTEAF
TRBV19,TRBJ2-1,TRBD2,ASSHIAGGAGGSEQF
TRBV19,TRBJ1-2,.,ASSFNTNYGYT
TRBV2,TRBJ2-5,TRBD2,ASSRGGLETQY
TRBV19,TRBJ1-5,.,ASSTVRDQPQH
TRBV19,TRBJ1-1,TRBD1,ASSIETTGVYTEAF
TRBV28,TRBJ1-4,.,ASSLALEKLF
TRBV6-2/TRBV6-3,TRBJ2-1,.,ASSGLALSYNEQF
TRBV5-1,TRBJ1-5,.,ASSSPRGPSNQPQH
TRBV28,TRBJ2-1,.,ASSSGPGYNEQF
TRBV28,TRBJ2-3,TRBD2,ASSSGDPAGGLHTDTQY
TRBV28,TRBJ1-4,.,ASGLEATNEKLF
TRBV11-1,TRBJ2-5,.,ASSPPPGRETQY
TRBV28,TRBJ1-5,TRBD1,ASRDRDNQPQH
TRBV29-1,TRBJ2-3,.,SVVSGGTDTQY
TRBV30,TRBJ2-7,TRBD2,AWSVNLAGPYEQY
TRBV28,TRBJ2-3,.,ASSHGVGFGTDTQY
TRBV11-1,TRBJ2-7,TRBD1,ASSSRGPRSYEQY
TRBV6-2/TRBV6-3,TRBJ2-1,TRBD2,ASSNGLAGYEQF
TRBV11-3,TRBJ2-3,TRBD1,ASSVTGGTDTQY
TRBV9,TRBJ2-6,TRBD1,ASSGTTGGADGSGANVLT
TRBV6-2/TRBV6-3,TRBJ2-2,.,ASSRDGTGELF
TRBV10-3,TRBJ1-1,.,AINEGLNTEAF
TRBV6-5,TRBJ2-2,.,ASTLGGGELF
TRBV20-1,TRBJ2-7,.,SASSGPGEQY
TRBV27,TRBJ2-7,TRBD2,ASSTSGRLYEQY
TRBV11-2,TRBJ2-1,.,ASSLGKSYNEQF
TRBV5-4,TRBJ2-3,TRBD1,ASSGGQPVSRFRSTDTQY
TRBV28,TRBJ1-1,.,ASSSRPAEAF
TRBV28,TRBJ1-6,TRBD1,ASGGGGEASPLH